This TCR beta chain was observed in a study of shared clonotypes between healthy human individuals. The V gene lost 10 bases and the J gene lost 7 bases, with 25 bases spanning the gap. The CDR3 contains 15 residues. Germline V gene sequence: CDR1 MDHEN, CDR2 SYDVKM. Profiled with immunoSEQ multiplex PCR; TCRdb holds only in-frame clones, not every one. The sample gives some 490,000 clones, approximately 82% of which show up once; around 13% is in the top ten. The rearrangement joins TRBV28 to TRBJ1-2; D possibly corresponds to TRBD1 (5 bases). Source material: PBMCs. The clonotype originates from a middle-aged woman in good health. Some clones in this sample may be carry-over from other donors' samples. For the CDR3, the DNA is TGTGCCACCACGCGAGGGGCTGGCGCTCTTCTTGGCTACACCTTC. Translating gives CATTRGAGALLGYTF.